This TCR beta chain derives from a study of blood T cell repertoires in COVID-19. TCRdb keeps only in-frame clones here, not all; method: immunoSEQ multiplex PCR. The sample lists about 250,000 clones, about nine tenths seen once, with 3% in the top ten. The sample holds one count of this clone. Cohorts were based on clinical histories the participants reported. This sequence originates from a woman aged 45 to 65 who had recovered from COVID-19. Sequenced sample: PBMCs or T cells enriched from blood (not recorded which).

CDR3 in DNA: TGTGCCAGCAGCTTATTGTTATCAGGGGGCCTACGAGATACGCAGTATTTT. Encoded protein: CASSLLLSGGLRDTQYF. The J gene is TRBJ2-3, the V gene TRBV7-2, with 8 bases lining up with TRBD1. The germline gives CDR1 SGHTA, CDR2 FQGNSA. The junction had 12 bases not matched to a gene; V was cut back by 2 bases and J by 5 bases. The CDR3 consists of 17 residues.